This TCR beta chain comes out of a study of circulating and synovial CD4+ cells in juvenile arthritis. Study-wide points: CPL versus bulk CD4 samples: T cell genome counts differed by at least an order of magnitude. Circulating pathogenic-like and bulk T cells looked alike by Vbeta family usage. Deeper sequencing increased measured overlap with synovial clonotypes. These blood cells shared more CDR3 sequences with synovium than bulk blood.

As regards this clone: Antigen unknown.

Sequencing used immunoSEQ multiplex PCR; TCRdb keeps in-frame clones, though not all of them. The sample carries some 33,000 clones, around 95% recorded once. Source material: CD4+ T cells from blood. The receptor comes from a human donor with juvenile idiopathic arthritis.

In nucleotides, the CDR3 is TGTGCCAGCAGCTCCCAGACAGGGGCCGAGCAGTACTTC. Encoded protein: CASSSQTGAEQYF. The rearrangement uses TRBV5-4 and TRBJ2-7; 8 bases are a match to TRBD1. CDR3 length equals 13 residues. The V and J ends lost 3 bases and 6 bases, in that order; junction bases with no gene match: 5. The germline gives CDR1 SGHNT, CDR2 YYREEE (reference sequence). Full variable domain (rest looked up from reference TRBV5-4 and TRBJ2-7): ETGVTQSPTHLIKTRGQQVTLRCSSQSGHNTVSWYQQALGQGPQFIFQYYREEENGRGNFPPRFSGLQFPNYSSELNVNALELDDSALYLCASSSQTGAEQYFGPGTRLTVT.